This T cell receptor beta chain came from a study of T cell responses to AZD1222 COVID-19 vaccine. Notes on the study in general: Just six AZD1222 recipients were seropositive at baseline.

Remarks on this clone: Its antigen is not known.

Assay: immunoSEQ multiplex PCR; the TCRdb copy retains only in-frame clones and omits some. Counted here are over 100,000 clones, 88% occurring once; the ten biggest clones make up over 3%. CDR3 length equals 12 residues. V was clipped by 6 bases and J by 5 bases, with 8 bases between them. The TCR originated in an adult in good health. The chain uses TRBV12-3 or TRBV12-4 and TRBJ1-3; no definite D call. The sequences come from peripheral blood, collected on day 0 of AZD1222 vaccination. CDR3 protein: CASSLGRNTIYF. The CDR3 region has the DNA TGTGCCAGCAGCCTCGGGCGAAACACCATATATTTT.